Ten or more counts support the clone carrying this T cell receptor beta chain. Its specificity is not known. This specimen belongs to a study of cytomegalovirus exposure and HLA in healthy donors. The data were produced by immunoSEQ multiplex PCR, yet TCRdb's version contains in-frame clones alone and is incomplete. The profile shows 150,000 to 200,000 clones, almost 85% of them singletons. Study results and caveats: Among the CMV-associated chains, three were confirmed in vitro as specific for CMV antigens.

The study drew the donors from its roughly 130-subject validation cohort, separate from the 666-subject first cohort. The sequenced material came from PBMCs. This receptor was identified in a young man in good health and CMV-seropositive.

The CDR3 nucleotides read TGTGCCAGCAGAGACAGGTTTTCCAATGAGCAGTTCTTC. It translates to CASRDRFSNEQFF. The chain uses TRBV6-5 and TRBJ2-1, with TRBD1 as a possible D gene (6 bases). The CDR3 totals 13 residues. The V and J ends lost 6 bases and 6 bases respectively, with 12 bases between them. Germline V lookup: CDR1 MNHEY, CDR2 SVGAGI.